These T cell receptor beta chains were read from a single sample in a study of shared clonotypes between healthy human individuals. The protocol was immunoSEQ multiplex PCR, while the TCRdb copy is restricted to in-frame clones and leaves out a portion. This table has more than 2 million clones, around 95% appearing once. The sample was naive CD4+ T cells sorted from blood. The receptors shown here come from a man younger than 30 in good health. The CDR3 runs from the conserved cysteine through the conserved F or W. D genes are given only for firm matches. Size values are once, few and many counts, or a class for expanded clones, and some rows have none.

v_call,j_call,clone_size,d_call,cdr3_aa,cdr3_nt
TRBV13,TRBJ2-5,NA,TRBD2,CASSSLAGGPFTSETQYF,TGTGCCAGCAGCTCTCTAGCGGGAGGGCCTTTTACAAGCGAGACCCAGTACTTC
TRBV6-5,TRBJ2-7,NA,NA,CATRRGYEQYF,TGTGCCACCCGGAGAGGGTACGAGCAGTACTTC
TRBV7-3,TRBJ2-2,NA,NA,CASSIDRNTGELFF,TGTGCCAGCAGCATAGACAGGAACACCGGGGAGCTGTTTTTT
TRBV30,TRBJ1-5,NA,NA,CAWTSQGHQPQHF,TGTGCCTGGACCTCCCAGGGGCATCAGCCCCAGCATTTT
TRBV5-1,TRBJ2-7,NA,NA,CASSALSGTSNEQYF,TGCGCCAGCAGCGCCCTTTCCGGGACCTCAAACGAGCAGTACTTC
TRBV5-1,TRBJ1-5,NA,NA,CASSTGGGNQPQHF,TGCGCCAGCAGCACGGGGGGCGGCAATCAGCCCCAGCATTTT
TRBV11-2,TRBJ1-4,NA,NA,CASSSQSNEKLFF,TGTGCCAGCAGCTCGCAGAGCAATGAAAAACTGTTTTTT
TRBV4-1,TRBJ2-4,NA,TRBD2,CASSQPTSGEKNIQYF,TGCGCCAGCAGCCAACCGACTAGCGGGGAGAAAAACATTCAGTACTTC
TRBV25-1,TRBJ2-1,NA,TRBD2,CASSESRTSGVGDEQFF,TGTGCCAGCAGTGAATCCCGGACTAGCGGGGTAGGGGATGAGCAGTTCTTC
TRBV10-2,TRBJ2-7,NA,NA,CASSPTGKSSYEQYF,TGCGCCAGCAGCCCCACAGGGAAAAGCTCCTACGAGCAGTACTTC
TRBV5-1,TRBJ2-7,NA,NA,CASSLAVTLSPYEQYF,TGCGCCAGCAGCTTGGCGGTCACGTTGAGTCCCTACGAGCAGTACTTC
TRBV18,TRBJ1-4,NA,NA,CASSPRGADEKLFF,TGTGCCAGCTCACCCCGGGGGGCGGATGAAAAACTGTTTTTT
TRBV28,TRBJ1-3,NA,NA,CASRTGYSGNTIYF,TGTGCCAGCAGAACCGGGTACTCTGGAAACACCATATATTTT
TRBV4-1,TRBJ2-5,NA,NA,CASGRGRQETQYF,TGCGCCAGCGGAAGGGGCCGCCAAGAGACCCAGTACTTC
TRBV7-2,TRBJ2-3,NA,TRBD1,CASSDAGGDTQYF,TGTGCCAGCAGCGACGCAGGGGGAGATACGCAGTATTTT
TRBV19,TRBJ2-5,NA,TRBD1,CASSPGDRGKETQYF,TGTGCCAGTAGTCCGGGGGACAGGGGCAAAGAGACCCAGTACTTC
TRBV7-2,TRBJ1-5,NA,NA,CASSINRAQPQHF,TGTGCCAGCAGCATCAACAGGGCTCAGCCCCAGCATTTT
TRBV28,TRBJ1-2,NA,NA,CASSLAGLYGYTF,TGTGCCAGCAGTTTAGCAGGGCTCTATGGCTACACCTTC
TRBV30,TRBJ1-1,NA,NA,CAWSVRRAGAKAGTEAFF,TGTGCCTGGAGTGTACGCCGGGCGGGGGCGAAGGCTGGCACTGAAGCTTTCTTT
TRBV28,TRBJ2-5,NA,NA,CASSPPLGRQGSETQYF,TGTGCCAGCAGTCCTCCCCTGGGGAGGCAGGGTAGCGAGACCCAGTACTTC
TRBV6-1,TRBJ1-2,NA,NA,CASITSGTLNYGYTF,TGTGCCAGCATTACAAGCGGTACACTTAACTATGGCTACACCTTC
TRBV18,TRBJ2-7,once,NA,CASSPTRGYEQYF,TGTGCCAGCTCACCCACCAGGGGATACGAGCAGTACTTC
TRBV30,TRBJ2-1,NA,TRBD2,CAWSVTSGRFNEQFF,TGTGCCTGGAGTGTAACTAGCGGGAGGTTCAATGAGCAGTTCTTC
TRBV10-2,TRBJ1-5,NA,TRBD1,CASSRQGLNQPQHF,TGCGCCAGCAGCAGACAGGGACTCAATCAGCCCCAGCATTTT
TRBV5-4,TRBJ1-1,NA,NA,CASGTDRKNTEAFF,TGTGCCAGCGGAACTGACAGGAAAAACACTGAAGCTTTCTTT
TRBV6-5,TRBJ1-2,NA,NA,CASSTQGRGYTF,TGTGCCAGCAGTACACAGGGCCGGGGCTACACCTTC
TRBV10-3,TRBJ2-7,NA,TRBD1,CRGLRRDRGYEQYF,TGCCGAGGGTTAAGGAGGGACAGGGGTTACGAGCAGTACTTC
TRBV5-4,TRBJ2-7,NA,NA,CASSLDRASEQYF,TGTGCCAGCAGCTTGGACAGGGCATCCGAGCAGTACTTC
TRBV7-2,TRBJ1-2,NA,NA,CASSLGADSYEGYTF,TGTGCCAGCAGCTTAGGGGCAGACTCCTATGAGGGCTACACCTTC
TRBV5-1,TRBJ2-6,NA,NA,CASSLGSSSGANVLTF,TGCGCCAGCAGCTTGGGCAGCTCCTCTGGGGCCAACGTCCTGACTTTC
TRBV7-2,TRBJ2-1,NA,TRBD2,CASSLGTSAHNEQFF,TGTGCCAGCAGCCTAGGGACTAGCGCACACAATGAGCAGTTCTTC
TRBV2,TRBJ2-7,NA,NA,CASRLNRLGEQYF,TGTGCCAGCAGATTAAACAGGTTGGGTGAGCAGTACTTC
TRBV5-6,TRBJ1-5,NA,NA,CASSWAGDSNQPQHF,TGTGCCAGCAGCTGGGCCGGAGATAGCAATCAGCCCCAGCATTTT
TRBV5-1,TRBJ2-5,few,NA,CASSLDRETQYF,TGCGCCAGCAGCTTGGATCGAGAGACCCAGTACTTC
TRBV7-2,TRBJ1-6,NA,NA,CASSGRGYNSPLHF,TGTGCCAGCAGCGGGAGGGGCTATAATTCACCCCTCCACTTT
TRBV30,TRBJ2-7,NA,NA,CAWIQGYEQYF,TGTGCCTGGATTCAGGGTTACGAGCAGTACTTC
TRBV10-3,TRBJ1-4,NA,NA,CAISERNEKLFF,TGTGCCATCAGTGAGCGTAATGAAAAACTGTTTTTT
TRBV5-1,TRBJ1-5,NA,NA,CASSLDTGPGPQHF,TGCGCCAGCAGCTTGGATACCGGGCCGGGGCCCCAGCATTTT
TRBV29-1,TRBJ2-1,NA,NA,CSVEDQGSSYNEQFF,TGCAGCGTTGAGGATCAGGGCAGCTCCTACAATGAGCAGTTCTTC
TRBV5-1,TRBJ2-7,NA,NA,CASSPDSISYEQYF,TGCGCCAGCAGCCCCGACAGTATCTCCTACGAGCAGTACTTC
TRBV7-2,TRBJ1-6,NA,TRBD1,CASSLASTGVLGSALHF,TGTGCCAGCAGCTTAGCGAGTACAGGGGTGCTTGGTTCGGCCCTCCACTTT
TRBV29-1,TRBJ1-6,NA,NA,CSARVTEPTYNSPLHF,TGCAGCGCCCGTGTCACGGAGCCCACCTATAATTCACCCCTCCACTTT
TRBV19,TRBJ2-5,NA,NA,CASSMIKGETQYF,TGTGCCAGTAGTATGATTAAGGGAGAGACCCAGTACTTC
TRBV2,TRBJ1-2,NA,NA,CASRGMGDYGYTF,TGTGCCAGCAGGGGGATGGGGGACTATGGCTACACCTTC
TRBV19,TRBJ2-5,NA,TRBD1,CASSIALGTEETQYF,TGTGCCAGTAGTATAGCCTTAGGGACAGAAGAGACCCAGTACTTC
TRBV6-1,TRBJ2-5,once,TRBD2,CASSTGTSGQETQYF,TGTGCCAGCAGTACCGGGACTAGCGGACAAGAGACCCAGTACTTC
TRBV2,TRBJ1-1,NA,NA,CASRRTWDTEAFF,TGTGCCAGCAGGAGGACTTGGGACACTGAAGCTTTCTTT
TRBV2,TRBJ1-6,few,NA,CASGPYLDSPLHF,TGTGCCAGCGGGCCGTACCTCGATTCACCCCTCCACTTT
TRBV5-1,TRBJ2-7,once,TRBD1,CASSLVQGAHEQYF,TGCGCCAGCAGCTTGGTTCAGGGGGCCCACGAGCAGTACTTC
TRBV30,TRBJ1-2,NA,TRBD1,CAWTPFDRAFFGYTF,TGTGCCTGGACCCCATTCGACAGGGCCTTCTTTGGCTACACCTTC
TRBV4-1,TRBJ1-3,few,NA,CASSQVMASGNTIYF,TGCGCCAGCAGCCAAGTAATGGCCTCTGGAAACACCATATATTTT
TRBV5-1,TRBJ2-5,NA,TRBD1,CASSQGQIVPQETQYF,TGCGCCAGCAGCCAGGGACAGATTGTACCCCAAGAGACCCAGTACTTC
TRBV7-9,TRBJ2-7,once,TRBD2,CASSLASGGPDYEQYF,TGTGCCAGCAGCTTAGCTAGCGGGGGACCCGACTACGAGCAGTACTTC
TRBV5-1,TRBJ2-5,NA,TRBD2,CASSSRAGGKQQETQYF,TGCGCCAGCAGCTCCCGAGCGGGAGGGAAACAACAAGAGACCCAGTACTTC
TRBV11-2,TRBJ2-5,once,NA,CASSLGLQETQYF,TGTGCCAGCAGCTTAGGGCTTCAAGAGACCCAGTACTTC